The rows below give T cell receptor beta chains drawn from one sample of a study of radiotherapy plus CTLA-4 blockade in lung cancer. TCRdb's copy holds only in-frame clones and misses some; the assay was immunoSEQ multiplex PCR. The repertoire holds roughly 50,000 clones, almost 85% seen once, with around 4.9% in the top ten. Sequencing used peripheral blood, obtained from a patient treated with radiotherapy plus ipilimumab. The receptor set was obtained from a human donor with non-small cell lung cancer whose response to radiotherapy plus ipilimumab could not be evaluated. Each CDR3 is given with its conserved first and last residue. A D gene is named only where the DNA matches it firmly. Clone size is stated in some rows and not others, as once, few, many or a class when expanded.

TRBJ1-5 TRBD1 TRBV27 - 14 TGTGCCAGCAGCCAAGACAGGGACAATCAGCCCCAGCATTTT CASSQDRDNQPQHF
TRBJ2-3 TRBD1 TRBV11-3 - 17 TGTGCCAGCAGCTTAGGTTACGCAGGGGGCCGCGCAGATACGCAGTATTTT CASSLGYAGGRADTQYF
TRBJ1-1 - TRBV7-9 - 14 TGTGCCAGCAGCTCGGCGGGCGGGCACACTGAAGCTTTCTTT CASSSAGGHTEAFF
TRBJ2-7 - TRBV27 - 16 TGTGCCAGCAGTTTAGCGGAGGGGGAGGGATCCTACGAGCAGTACTTC CASSLAEGEGSYEQYF
TRBJ2-7 TRBD2 TRBV2 once 13 TGTGCCAGCGGGCTAGCGGGAGTCTACGAGCAGTACTTC CASGLAGVYEQYF
TRBJ2-7 - TRBV6-5 - 13 TGTGCCAGCAGTTACTCCACAGTCTACGAGCAGTACTTC CASSYSTVYEQYF
TRBJ2-1 - TRBV10-3 - 14 TGTGCCATCCGTCAGGGTTTATTGGTCAATGAGCAGTTCTTC CAIRQGLLVNEQFF
TRBJ2-2 - TRBV9 few 15 TGTGCCAGCAGCGACCGACTGGGGAACACCGGGGAGCTGTTTTTT CASSDRLGNTGELFF
TRBJ2-3 TRBD2 TRBV19 - 14 TGTGCCAGTAGTGCCGGACTAGCGGGTCATACGCAGTATTTT CASSAGLAGHTQYF
TRBJ1-1 - TRBV15 - 13 TGTGCCACCAGCAGAGAGGCGAACACTGAAGCTTTCTTT CATSREANTEAFF
TRBJ2-1 - TRBV7-7 - 18 TGTGCTAGCAGCTTAGCGCCTCCTAGCGATGCCTCCTACAATGAGCAGTTCTTC CASSLAPPSDASYNEQFF
TRBJ1-1 TRBD1 TRBV28 - 12 TGTGCCAGCACCTCACCTCGGGACAGGGGCCTCTTT CASTSPRDRGLF
TRBJ2-5 TRBD2 TRBV9 few 15 TGTGCCAGCAGCGTCGGCGGGAGGGCCCCAGAGACCCAGTACTTC CASSVGGRAPETQYF
TRBJ1-2 - TRBV5-8 - 13 TGTGCCAGCCTAGGCCGGAATAACTATGGCTACACCTTC CASLGRNNYGYTF
TRBJ2-4 - TRBV28 - 13 TGTGCCAGCAGACGGACAGGGAGGGACATTCAGTACTTC CASRRTGRDIQYF
TRBJ1-5 - TRBV29-1 - 13 TGCAGCGTCCTCACGGGAATAAACCAGCCCCAGCATTTT CSVLTGINQPQHF
TRBJ2-7 TRBD1 TRBV19 - 13 TGTGCCAGTAGTATTCAGGGGGCGGGCGAGCAGTACTTC CASSIQGAGEQYF
TRBJ1-2 - TRBV18 - 17 TGTGCCAGCTCACCAGGGGTCCAAGCCAGGGTTATGGGCGGCTACACCTTC CASSPGVQARVMGGYTF
TRBJ2-3 - TRBV27 - 15 TGTGCCAGCAGGGAGCGGGTCGGACTGGTAGATACGCAGTATTTT CASRERVGLVDTQYF
TRBJ1-3 - TRBV28 - 16 TGTGCCAGCAGACCACCCCCAGTGATCTCTGGAAACACCATATATTTT CASRPPPVISGNTIYF
TRBJ1-2 - TRBV21-1 - 11 TGTGCCGCGAGGGGGGGAGATGGCTACACCTTC CAARGGDGYTF
TRBJ2-1 - TRBV5-4 - 18 TGTGCCAGCAGCTTGGGACTACTGGGCGCTAGCTCCTACAATGAGCAGTTCTTC CASSLGLLGASSYNEQFF
TRBJ2-5 TRBD1 TRBV7-2 - 14 TGTGCCAGCAGCTTATCGGGACAGGGAGAGACCCAGTACTTC CASSLSGQGETQYF
TRBJ2-7 TRBD2 TRBV4-2 - 16 TGTGCCAGCAGCCAAGTTTTGGGGCGGGAGTACTACGAGCAGTACTTC CASSQVLGREYYEQYF
TRBJ2-1 TRBD2 TRBV6-1 - 17 TGTGCCAGCAGTGAATCTCATTGGGACTACATCTACAATGAGCAGTTCTTC CASSESHWDYIYNEQFF
TRBJ1-1 TRBD1 TRBV4-2 - 15 TGTGCCAGCAGCCCCCGTACAGGGGTGGACACTGAAGCTTTCTTT CASSPRTGVDTEAFF
TRBJ2-3 TRBD1 TRBV7-9 - 15 TGTGCCAGCAGCTTAGTTCAGGGGGCAACAGATACGCAGTATTTT CASSLVQGATDTQYF
TRBJ1-1 - TRBV28 - 14 TGTGCCAGCAGTCCGGTTGGACATCCTCCTGAGTCTTTCTTT CASSPVGHPPESFF
TRBJ2-2 TRBD1 TRBV30 - 13 TGTGCCTGGAACGGACAGGGAAACGGGGAGCTGTTTTTT CAWNGQGNGELFF
TRBJ1-2 - TRBV13 few 14 TGTGCCAGCAGCTTAGACCGGGGTGGCTATGGCTACACCTTC CASSLDRGGYGYTF
TRBJ2-5 TRBD2 TRBV6-6 - 15 TGTGCCAGCAGTCGACTAGCGGGAGGTGGGGAGACCCAGTACTTC CASSRLAGGGETQYF
TRBJ2-7 TRBD2 TRBV10-3 - 14 TGTGCCATCAACAGAAGCGGGAGAGATAACGAGCAGTACTTC CAINRSGRDNEQYF
TRBJ2-7 - TRBV21-1 - 15 TGTGCCAGCAGCAAAGGGAGGCCCACTTCCTACGAGCAGTACTTC CASSKGRPTSYEQYF
TRBJ2-7 - TRBV4-1 - 13 TGCGCCAGCAGCCAGGTCGAATTGGCCGAGCAGTACTTC CASSQVELAEQYF
TRBJ1-5 TRBD1 TRBV7-2 - 14 TGTGCCAGCAGCATCGACAGGGGAGAACAGCCCCAGCATTTT CASSIDRGEQPQHF
TRBJ2-1 - TRBV7-6 - 16 TGTGCCAGCAGCTTAGGGGGGGACAGACTTTACAATGAGCAGTTCTTC CASSLGGDRLYNEQFF
TRBJ2-7 - TRBV5-4 - 12 TGTGCCAGCAGCCTCGAACACTACGAGCAGTACTTC CASSLEHYEQYF
TRBJ2-3 TRBD1 TRBV2 - 13 TGTGCCAGCAGGACAGGGGTCACAGATACGCAGTATTTT CASRTGVTDTQYF
TRBJ1-1 - TRBV7-9 - 14 TGTGCCAGCAGCTTATGGGCCAGGGACACTGAAGCTTTCTTT CASSLWARDTEAFF
TRBJ1-5 - TRBV19 - 15 TGTGCCAGTAGTATGGATCCGAGCCGGGAACAGCCCCAGCATTTT CASSMDPSREQPQHF
TRBJ2-3 TRBD1 TRBV9 - 13 TGTGCCAGCAGCGTACAGACAGGGGATACGCAGTATTTT CASSVQTGDTQYF
TRBJ1-1 - TRBV5-6 - 13 TGTGCCAGCAGCTTGGGGGGGGACACTGAAGCTTTCTTT CASSLGGDTEAFF
TRBJ1-2 - TRBV6-5 - 15 TGTGCCAGCAGCCGACGCAGACAGGTTAACTATGGCTACACCTTC CASSRRRQVNYGYTF
TRBJ1-5 - TRBV4-1 - 15 TGCGCCAGCAGCCAAGTCCATAAGGACCCCGGGGCCCAGCATTTT CASSQVHKDPGAQHF
TRBJ1-5 - TRBV5-8 - 16 TGTGCCAGCATCTCTAGACGGCAGCCGAGGAATCAGCCCCAGCATTTT CASISRRQPRNQPQHF
TRBJ2-3 TRBD2 TRBV5-1 - 18 TGCGCCAGCAGCTGGGGACTAGCGGGAGGCACTAGCACAGATACGCAGTATTTT CASSWGLAGGTSTDTQYF
TRBJ2-1 TRBD1 TRBV4-1 - 15 TGCGCCAGCACCCCAGGGGGGACAGGGGGCGGTGAGCAGTTCTTC CASTPGGTGGGEQFF
TRBJ2-2 TRBD1 TRBV6-1 - 16 TGTGCCAGCAGTGGGAGGGGACAGGGGGCCGGCGGGGAGCTGTTTTTT CASSGRGQGAGGELFF
TRBJ1-3 TRBD1 TRBV6-1 - 16 TGTGCCAGCAGTGAAACTGGGACAGGCTATGGAAACACCATATATTTT CASSETGTGYGNTIYF
TRBJ2-7 - TRBV20-1 - 11 TGCAGTGCTAGCCTATCTTACGAGCAGTACTTC CSASLSYEQYF
TRBJ2-7 - TRBV7-2 - 13 TGTGCCAGCAGCTTAGCCCCGGGGGACGAGCAGTACTTC CASSLAPGDEQYF
TRBJ1-1 TRBD1 TRBV6-5 - 15 TGTGCCAGCAGTTCGGGACAGGTCGCTGGGACTGAAGCTTTCTTT CASSSGQVAGTEAFF
TRBJ2-3 TRBD2 TRBV28 once 14 TGTGCCAGCACGCTAGCGGGAGGGCAAAATACGCAGTATTTT CASTLAGGQNTQYF